Each of the 15 T cell receptor beta chains below was sequenced from the same sample in a study of shared clonotypes between healthy human individuals. Here immunoSEQ multiplex PCR was the method, and the copy in TCRdb shows in-frame clones only, minus some. The table shows fewer than 850,000 clones, with more than 70% occurring only once. Source material: memory CD4+ T cells sorted from blood. Noted subset: CD45RA-negative fraction. The source of these receptors is a woman between 25 and 40 years old in good health.

This clone was picked up one time. V and J are TRBV10-2 and TRBJ2-1; 9 bases align to TRBD2. The CDR3 runs 16 residues. The J segment lost 10 bases and the V segment lost 2 bases, leaving 12 bases of the junction unmatched. Germline V gene lookup returns CDR1 WSHSY and CDR2 SAAADI. The CDR3: CASSEVGSGSSMEQFF. The CDR3 nucleotides read TGCGCCAGCAGTGAGGTGGGTAGCGGGAGCTCGATGGAGCAGTTCTTC.

This rearrangement joins TRBV7-6 to TRBJ1-3, with D tentatively TRBD1 (5 bases). Trimming removed 3 bases from V and 0 bases from J, with 9 bases in between. The CDR3 has 15 residues. Germline V gene lookup returns CDR1 SGHVS and CDR2 FNYEAQ. CDR3 nucleotides: TGTGCCAGCAGCTTTGACAGATCCTCTGGAAACACCATATATTTT. Its translation is CASSFDRSSGNTIYF.

In its sample, this clone was seen a few times. The V gene is TRBV19, the J gene TRBJ1-2; maybe TRBD1 (5 bases). The germline V and J ends were trimmed by 7 bases and 8 bases, with 20 bases remaining between them. This CDR3 comprises 14 residues. The V gene's germline CDR1 is LNHDA and CDR2 SQIVND (reference sequence). In DNA, the CDR3 is TGTGCCAGTACGATATCTTGGTCCTACAGGGGCTACACCTTC. Amino acids: CASTISWSYRGYTF.

This clone appeared a single time. This chain connects TRBV7-9 to TRBJ1-2; D is ambiguous. The CDR3 is 16 amino acids. V lost 5 bases, J lost 1 base, and 17 bases lay in between. Germline V gene data show CDR1 as SEHNR and CDR2 as FQNEAQ (reference sequence). CDR3 loop: CASSPKAQTDNYGYTF. The CDR3 DNA is TGTGCCAGCAGCCCCAAGGCACAAACTGATAACTATGGCTACACCTTC.

This chain links TRBV18 with TRBJ1-4; the D gene is possibly TRBD1 (5 bases). With 6 bases removed from V and 7 bases from J, the gap between germline ends came to 12 bases. The CDR3 consists of 13 residues. Germline assignment: CDR1 KGHSH and CDR2 LQKENI. CDR3 DNA sequence: TGTGCCAGCTCTGGGGGAATAAGTGAAAAACTGTTTTTT. Translated: CASSGGISEKLFF.

The CDR3 spells CASSPSPTRGTYNEQFF. In DNA form, the CDR3 reads TGCGCCAGCAGCCCCTCCCCAACCAGGGGTACCTACAATGAGCAGTTCTTC. The chain joins TRBV5-1 to TRBJ2-1; D might be TRBD1 (6 bases). The CDR3 spans 17 residues. Trimming took off 4 bases at V and 2 bases at J, with 19 bases between the two ends. Germline loops: CDR1 SGHRS, CDR2 YFSETQ.

Regarding this clone: A much more abundant neighbour one base away suggests this may be a read error. The V gene is TRBV5-5, the J gene TRBJ2-7; D is undetermined. CDR3 size: 14 residues. The germline V and J ends were trimmed by 2 bases and 0 bases, with 9 bases remaining between them. Germline CDR1 SGHKS, CDR2 YYEKEE (reference sequence). The CDR3 region is CASSLGQASYEQYF. CDR3 coding DNA: TGTGCCAGCAGCTTAGGGCAGGCCTCCTACGAGCAGTACTTC.

The genes are TRBV2 and TRBJ1-2; D call uncertain. The CDR3 is made up of 15 amino acids. V was shortened by 3 bases and J by 4 bases, with 15 bases between the two germline ends. Looked up from germline, CDR1 is SNHLY and CDR2 is FYNNEI. The CDR3 sequence: CASSERAIKSYGYTF. The CDR3 DNA reads TGTGCCAGCAGTGAGCGGGCCATCAAAAGCTATGGCTACACCTTC.

The rearrangement links TRBV6-5 to TRBJ2-3, with D perhaps TRBD2 (5 bases). In germline, CDR1 is MNHEY, CDR2 SVGAGI. The germline V and J ends were trimmed by 11 bases and 0 bases, with 18 bases remaining between them. The CDR3 totals 15 residues. CDR3 sequence reads: CACGLTGLSTDTQYF. CDR3 in DNA: TGTGCCTGCGGGCTTACTGGACTGAGCACAGATACGCAGTATTTT.

V gene TRBV2 combines with J gene TRBJ2-5; no clear D gene. V dropped 8 bases and J dropped 1 base, with 11 bases sitting between them. Germline V gives CDR1 SNHLY, CDR2 FYNNEI. This CDR3 spans 13 amino acids. CDR3 DNA sequence: TGTGCCAGCGTCCGACGCGGCCAAGAGACCCAGTACTTC. Protein sequence: CASVRRGQETQYF.

This chain connects TRBV18 to TRBJ2-6; 8 bases map to TRBD1. V lost 4 bases and J lost 0; bases outside the gene matches: 11. This CDR3 has 19 residues. Germline values: CDR1 KGHSH, CDR2 LQKENI. The CDR3 sequence: CASSRGFGTGTSGANVLTF. CDR3 nucleotide sequence: TGTGCCAGCTCACGAGGCTTCGGGACAGGCACCTCTGGGGCCAACGTCCTGACTTTC.

CDR3 region: CASSLDSRRVTGELFF. DNA of the CDR3: TGTGCCAGCAGCTTAGACAGCAGGCGTGTGACCGGGGAGCTGTTTTTT. V is TRBV11-2 and J is TRBJ2-2, with D uncertain. Per the germline V gene, CDR1 is SGHAT and CDR2 is FQNNGV. V lost 0 bases and J 5 bases, leaving 13 bases between the germline ends. CDR3 length: 16 amino acids.

V gene TRBV6-5 combines with J gene TRBJ1-1, with a weak D call TRBD1 (5 bases). The CDR3 sequence is 12 residues long. The germline CDR1 and CDR2 sequences are MNHEY and SVGAGI. V lost 6 bases and J lost 5, with 10 bases in between. The CDR3 nucleotides read TGTGCCAGCAGAACTCAGGGAACTGAAGCTTTCTTT. This encodes CASRTQGTEAFF.

A remark on this clone: Other DNA sequences in this sample translate to the same CDR3. V usage is TRBV29-1 and J usage is TRBJ2-5; no clear D. The V end lost 1 base, the J end lost 6 bases, and 6 bases lay between the germline ends. CDR1 is SQVTM and CDR2 is ANQGSEA in the germline V gene. This CDR3 is 11 amino acids long. Here the CDR3 reads CSVEGGKTQYF. The CDR3 DNA reads as TGCAGCGTTGAAGGGGGAAAGACCCAGTACTTC.

The chain employs TRBV25-1 and TRBJ2-3; no clear D gene. The CDR3 totals 14 residues. Germline assignment: CDR1 MGHDK and CDR2 SYGVNS. Trimming cost V 2 bases and J 5 bases, with 11 bases left between them. The CDR3: CASSEVWAGDTQYF. The CDR3 DNA follows: TGTGCCAGCAGTGAAGTGTGGGCCGGAGATACGCAGTATTTT.